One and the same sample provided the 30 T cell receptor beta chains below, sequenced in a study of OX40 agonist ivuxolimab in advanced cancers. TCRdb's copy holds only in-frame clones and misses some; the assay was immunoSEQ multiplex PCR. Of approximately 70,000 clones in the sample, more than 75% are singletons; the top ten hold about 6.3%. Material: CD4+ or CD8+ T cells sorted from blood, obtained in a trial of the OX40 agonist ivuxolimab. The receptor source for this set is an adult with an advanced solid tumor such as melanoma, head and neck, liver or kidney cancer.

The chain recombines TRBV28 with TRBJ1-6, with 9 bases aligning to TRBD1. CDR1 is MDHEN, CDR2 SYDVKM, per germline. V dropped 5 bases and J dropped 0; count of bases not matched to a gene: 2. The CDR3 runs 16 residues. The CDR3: CASSDRGSSYNSPLHF. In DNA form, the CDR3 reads TGTGCCAGCAGTGACAGGGGGAGCTCCTATAATTCACCCCTCCACTTT.

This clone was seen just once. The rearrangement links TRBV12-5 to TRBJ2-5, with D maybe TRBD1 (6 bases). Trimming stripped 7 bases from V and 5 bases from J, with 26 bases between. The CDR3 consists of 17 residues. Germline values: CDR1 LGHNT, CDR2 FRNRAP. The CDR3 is CASVGPQGGRGSETQYF. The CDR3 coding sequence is TGTGCTAGTGTTGGGCCCCAAGGGGGTAGAGGCTCGGAGACCCAGTACTTC.

In nucleotides, the CDR3 is TGTGCCAGCAGTCGACAAATTAATGAAAAACTGTTTTTT. It yields the protein CASSRQINEKLFF. This chain links TRBV7-2 with TRBJ1-4; no reliable D call. The germline CDR1 and CDR2 sequences are SGHTA and FQGNSA. V was clipped by 6 bases and J by 4 bases, with 9 bases between them. The CDR3 loop spans 13 amino acids.

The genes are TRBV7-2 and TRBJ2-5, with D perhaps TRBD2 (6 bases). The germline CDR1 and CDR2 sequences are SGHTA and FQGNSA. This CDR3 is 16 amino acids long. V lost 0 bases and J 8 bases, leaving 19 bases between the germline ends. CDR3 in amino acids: CASSLASGGTLGTQYF. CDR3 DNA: TGTGCCAGCAGCTTAGCGTCGGGCGGGACCCTCGGAACCCAGTACTTC. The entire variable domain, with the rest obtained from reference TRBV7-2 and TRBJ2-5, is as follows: GAGVSQSPSNKVTEKGKDVELRCDPISGHTALYWYRQSLGQGLEFLIYFQGNSAPDKSGLPSDRFSAERTGGSVSTLTIQRTQQEDSAVYLCASSLASGGTLGTQYFGPGTRLLVL.

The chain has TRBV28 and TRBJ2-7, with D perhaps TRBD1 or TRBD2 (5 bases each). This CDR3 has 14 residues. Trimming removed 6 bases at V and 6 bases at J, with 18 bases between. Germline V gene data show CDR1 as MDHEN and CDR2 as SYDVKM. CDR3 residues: CASSENGAFGEQYF. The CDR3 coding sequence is TGTGCCAGCAGCGAAAACGGGGCGTTTGGCGAGCAGTACTTC.

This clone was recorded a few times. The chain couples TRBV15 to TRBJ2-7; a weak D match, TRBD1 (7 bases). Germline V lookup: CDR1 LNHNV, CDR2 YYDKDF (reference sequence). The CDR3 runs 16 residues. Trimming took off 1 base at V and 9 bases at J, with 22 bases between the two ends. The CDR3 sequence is CATSRGGAGGNSGQYF. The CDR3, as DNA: TGTGCCACCAGCAGAGGGGGCGCAGGGGGGAACTCGGGGCAGTACTTC.

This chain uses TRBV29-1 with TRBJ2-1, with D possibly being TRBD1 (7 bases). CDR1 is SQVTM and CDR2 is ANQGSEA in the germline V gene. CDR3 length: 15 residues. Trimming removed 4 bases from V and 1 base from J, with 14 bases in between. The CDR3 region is CSVGRGVESYNEQFF. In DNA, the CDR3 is TGCAGCGTTGGCAGGGGGGTAGAGTCCTACAATGAGCAGTTCTTC.

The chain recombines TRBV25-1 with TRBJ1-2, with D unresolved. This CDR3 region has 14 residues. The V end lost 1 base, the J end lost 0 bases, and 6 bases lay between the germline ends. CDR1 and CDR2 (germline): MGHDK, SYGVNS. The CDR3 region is CASSEFQSNYGYTF. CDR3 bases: TGTGCCAGCAGTGAATTCCAGTCTAACTATGGCTACACCTTC.

CDR3 nucleotide sequence: TGTGCCATCCAAGACACCGGGGAGCTGTTTTTT. This translates into CAIQDTGELFF. The gene calls are TRBV2 and TRBJ2-2; D gene ambiguous. Germline V gene sequence: CDR1 SNHLY, CDR2 FYNNEI. This CDR3 region has 11 residues. V lost 10 bases and J lost 3, with 6 bases in between.

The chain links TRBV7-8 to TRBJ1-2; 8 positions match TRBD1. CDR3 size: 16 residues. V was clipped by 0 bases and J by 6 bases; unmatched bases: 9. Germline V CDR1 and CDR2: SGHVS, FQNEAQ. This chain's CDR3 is CASSLALSGTGNGYTF. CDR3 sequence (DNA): TGTGCCAGCAGCTTAGCGCTATCTGGGACAGGAAATGGCTACACCTTC. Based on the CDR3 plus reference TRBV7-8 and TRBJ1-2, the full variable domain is GAGVSQSPRYKVAKRGQDVALRCDPISGHVSLFWYQQALGQGPEFLTYFQNEAQLDKSGLPSDRFFAERPEGSVSTLKIQRTQQEDSAVYLCASSLALSGTGNGYTFGSGTRLTVV.

CDR3 protein: CASSRLEAPTGGAHEQYF. CDR3 sequence (DNA): TGTGCCAGCAGCCGTCTTGAGGCCCCGACAGGGGGCGCCCACGAGCAGTACTTC. This chain joins TRBV7-2 and TRBJ2-5; 10 nucleotides agree with TRBD1. The DNA end is more similar to TRBJ2-7, so the J call may be wrong. The germline V gene encodes CDR1 SGHTA and CDR2 FQGNSA. CDR3 length: 18 amino acids.

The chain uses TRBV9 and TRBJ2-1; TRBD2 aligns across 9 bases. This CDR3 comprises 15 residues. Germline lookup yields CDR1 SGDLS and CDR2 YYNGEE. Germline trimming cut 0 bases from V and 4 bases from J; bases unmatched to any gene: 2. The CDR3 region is CASSVVAGDYNEQFF. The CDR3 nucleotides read TGTGCCAGCAGCGTAGTAGCGGGGGATTACAATGAGCAGTTCTTC.

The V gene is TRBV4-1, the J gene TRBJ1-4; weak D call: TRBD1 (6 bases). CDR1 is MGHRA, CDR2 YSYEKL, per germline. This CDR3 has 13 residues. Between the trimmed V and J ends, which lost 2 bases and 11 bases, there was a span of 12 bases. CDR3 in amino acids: CASSQLDSRKLFF. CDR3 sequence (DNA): TGCGCCAGCAGCCAACTGGACAGCCGTAAACTGTTTTTT.

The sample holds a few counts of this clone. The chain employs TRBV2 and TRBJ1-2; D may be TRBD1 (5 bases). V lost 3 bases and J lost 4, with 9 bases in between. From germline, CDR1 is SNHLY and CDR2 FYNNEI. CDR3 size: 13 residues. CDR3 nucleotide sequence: TGTGCCAGCAGTGAGGGGGATGGCTATGGCTACACCTTC. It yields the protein CASSEGDGYGYTF. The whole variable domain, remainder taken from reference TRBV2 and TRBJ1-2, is EPEVTQTPSHQVTQMGQEVILRCVPISNHLYFYWYRQILGQKVEFLVSFYNNEISEKSEIFDDQFSVERPDGSNFTLKIRSTKLEDSAMYFCASSEGDGYGYTFGSGTRLTVV.

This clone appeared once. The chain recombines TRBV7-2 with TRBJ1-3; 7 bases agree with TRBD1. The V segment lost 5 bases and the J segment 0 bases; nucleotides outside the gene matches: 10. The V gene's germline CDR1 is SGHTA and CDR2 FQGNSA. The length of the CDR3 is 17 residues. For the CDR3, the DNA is TGTGCCAGCAGCCCAAGACAGGGACGACACTCTGGAAACACCATATATTTT. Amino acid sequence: CASSPRQGRHSGNTIYF.

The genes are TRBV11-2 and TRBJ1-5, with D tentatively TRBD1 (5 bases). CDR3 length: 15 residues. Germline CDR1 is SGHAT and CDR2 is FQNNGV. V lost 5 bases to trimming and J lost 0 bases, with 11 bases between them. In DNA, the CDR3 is TGTGCCAGCAGCCCAGACAGTAGTAGCAATCAGCCCCAGCATTTT. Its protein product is CASSPDSSSNQPQHF.

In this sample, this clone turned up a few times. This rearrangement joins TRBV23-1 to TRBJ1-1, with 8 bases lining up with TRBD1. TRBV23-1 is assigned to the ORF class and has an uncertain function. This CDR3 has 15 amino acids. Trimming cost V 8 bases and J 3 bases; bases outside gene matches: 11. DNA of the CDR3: TGCGCCAGCGATACCGGGACAGGAGACGACACTGAAGCTTTCTTT. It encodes CASDTGTGDDTEAFF.

CDR3 residues: CASVKGGLAEETQYF. Here the CDR3 DNA reads TGTGCTAGTGTGAAGGGGGGACTAGCGGAAGAGACCCAGTACTTC. This chain uses TRBV12-5 with TRBJ2-5, with 11 bases that match TRBD2. The CDR3 spans 15 residues. The V and J ends lost 7 bases and 3 bases, in that order; junction bases with no gene match: 7. Germline V gives CDR1 LGHNT, CDR2 FRNRAP.

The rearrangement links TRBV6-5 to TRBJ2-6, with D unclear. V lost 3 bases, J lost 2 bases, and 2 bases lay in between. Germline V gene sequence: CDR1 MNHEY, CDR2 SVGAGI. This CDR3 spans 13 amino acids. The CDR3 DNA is TGTGCCAGCAGTTATGCTGGGGCCAACGTCCTGACTTTC. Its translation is CASSYAGANVLTF.

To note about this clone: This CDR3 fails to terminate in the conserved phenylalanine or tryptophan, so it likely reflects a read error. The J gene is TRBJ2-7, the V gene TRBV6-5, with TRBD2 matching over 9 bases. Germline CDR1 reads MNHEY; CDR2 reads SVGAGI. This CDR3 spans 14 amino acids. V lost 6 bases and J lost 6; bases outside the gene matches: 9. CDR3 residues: CASSRAGGEVEQYL. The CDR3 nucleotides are TGTGCCAGCAGCCGGGCGGGAGGGGAGGTCGAGCAGTACCTC.

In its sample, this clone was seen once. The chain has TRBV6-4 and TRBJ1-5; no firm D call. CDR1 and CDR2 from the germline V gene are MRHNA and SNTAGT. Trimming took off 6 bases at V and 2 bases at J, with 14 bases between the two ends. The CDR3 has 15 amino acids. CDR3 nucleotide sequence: TGTGCCAGCAGCCCTGTCGACCGGCGCAATCAGCCCCAGCATTTT. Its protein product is CASSPVDRRNQPQHF.

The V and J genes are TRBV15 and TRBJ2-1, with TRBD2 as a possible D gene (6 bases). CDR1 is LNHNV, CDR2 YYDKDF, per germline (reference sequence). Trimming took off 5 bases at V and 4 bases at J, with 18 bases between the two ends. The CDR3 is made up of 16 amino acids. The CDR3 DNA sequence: TGTGCCACCAGCTCAAGACTAGTGGGGATTTACAATGAGCAGTTCTTC. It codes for CATSSRLVGIYNEQFF.

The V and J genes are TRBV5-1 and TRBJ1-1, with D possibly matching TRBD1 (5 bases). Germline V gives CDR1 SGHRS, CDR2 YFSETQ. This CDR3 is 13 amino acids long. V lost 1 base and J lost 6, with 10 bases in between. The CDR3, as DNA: TGCGCCAGCAGCTTGAGGCAGGGTGCTGAAGCTTTCTTT. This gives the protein CASSLRQGAEAFF.

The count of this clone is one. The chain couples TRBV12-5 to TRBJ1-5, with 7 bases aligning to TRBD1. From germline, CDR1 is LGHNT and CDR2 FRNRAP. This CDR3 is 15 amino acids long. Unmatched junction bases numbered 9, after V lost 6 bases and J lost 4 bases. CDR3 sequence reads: CASGQRGTVNQPQHF. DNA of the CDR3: TGTGCTAGTGGCCAGAGAGGGACAGTAAATCAGCCCCAGCATTTT.

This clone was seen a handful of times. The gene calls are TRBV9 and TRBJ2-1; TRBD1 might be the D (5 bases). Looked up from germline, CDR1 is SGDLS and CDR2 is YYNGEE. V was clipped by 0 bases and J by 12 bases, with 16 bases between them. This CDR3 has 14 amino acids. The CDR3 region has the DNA TGTGCCAGCAGCGTAGCTGACAGCCCAATTCGGCAGTTCTTC. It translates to CASSVADSPIRQFF. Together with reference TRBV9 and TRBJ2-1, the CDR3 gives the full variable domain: DSGVTQTPKHLITATGQRVTLRCSPRSGDLSVYWYQQSLDQGLQFLIQYYNGEERAKGNILERFSAQQFPDLHSELNLSSLELGDSALYFCASSVADSPIRQFFGPGTRLTVL.

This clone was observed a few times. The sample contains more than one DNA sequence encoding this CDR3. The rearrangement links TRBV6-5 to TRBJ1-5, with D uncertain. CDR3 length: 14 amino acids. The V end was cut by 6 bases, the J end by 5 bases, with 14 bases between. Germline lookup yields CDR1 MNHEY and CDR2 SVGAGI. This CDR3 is CASRKALPDQPQHF. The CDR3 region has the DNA TGTGCCAGCAGAAAGGCCCTGCCCGATCAGCCCCAGCATTTT.

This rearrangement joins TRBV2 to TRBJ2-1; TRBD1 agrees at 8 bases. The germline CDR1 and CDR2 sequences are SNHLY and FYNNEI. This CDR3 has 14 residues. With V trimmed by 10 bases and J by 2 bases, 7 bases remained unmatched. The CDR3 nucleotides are TGTGCCACGGGACAGGACCGTCCCTACAATGAGCAGTTCTTC. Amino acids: CATGQDRPYNEQFF.

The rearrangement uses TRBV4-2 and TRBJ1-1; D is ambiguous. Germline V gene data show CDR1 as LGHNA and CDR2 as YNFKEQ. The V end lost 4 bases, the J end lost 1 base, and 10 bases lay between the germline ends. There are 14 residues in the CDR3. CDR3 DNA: TGTGCCAGCAGCCCCCCGTTGGCGAACACTGAAGCTTTCTTT. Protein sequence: CASSPPLANTEAFF.

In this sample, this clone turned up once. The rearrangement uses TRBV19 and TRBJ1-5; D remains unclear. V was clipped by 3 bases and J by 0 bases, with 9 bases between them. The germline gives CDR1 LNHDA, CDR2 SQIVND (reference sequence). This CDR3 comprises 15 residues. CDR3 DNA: TGTGCCAGTAGTATGACCCGGGGTAGCAATCAGCCCCAGCATTTT. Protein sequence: CASSMTRGSNQPQHF.

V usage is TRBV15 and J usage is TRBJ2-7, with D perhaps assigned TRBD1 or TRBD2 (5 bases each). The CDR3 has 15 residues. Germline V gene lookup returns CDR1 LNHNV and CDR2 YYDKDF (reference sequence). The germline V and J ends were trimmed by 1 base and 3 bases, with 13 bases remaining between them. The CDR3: CATSRAGQAYYEQYF. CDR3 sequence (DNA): TGTGCCACCAGCAGAGCGGGGCAGGCATACTACGAGCAGTACTTC.